Following are 32 T cell receptor beta chains from one sample sequenced in a study of CD8+ T cells in alopecia areata (dated by TCRdb to the late 2010s). Libraries were built with the immunoSEQ multiplex PCR assay. For TCR sequencing, RNA was extracted from every sample and reverse transcribed into cDNA to serve as template. TCRdb re-hosts the immuneACCESS table, in-frame sequences only. Its copies lack some clones; in the studies checked, an unresolved V gene accounts for under half of them, and the cause for the rest is not known. Across this sample there are more than 200,000 clones, with under 80% seen only once. The ten biggest clones cover approximately 1.2% of the sample. What this sample's time point label stands for: baseline before oral tofacitinib. The sequenced sample was CD4+ T cells sorted from blood, obtained at week 0. The source of these receptors is a human donor with alopecia areata.

A single count supports this clone. This sequence joins TRBV7-8 and TRBJ1-2, with a tentative D call TRBD1 (5 bases). The V gene's germline CDR1 is SGHVS and CDR2 FQNEAQ. The CDR3 contains 15 residues. V was shortened by 4 bases and J by 3 bases, with 15 bases between the two germline ends. The DNA of the CDR3 is TGTGCCAGCAGCTCTTCTGCCGAGGGACACTATGGCTACACCTTC. This gives the protein CASSSSAEGHYGYTF.

The chain uses TRBV23-1 and TRBJ1-2; D unresolved. TRBV23-1 is reported as an ORF; its role is uncertain. With 6 bases removed from V and 4 bases from J, the gap between germline ends came to 18 bases. The CDR3 contains 15 residues. CDR3 sequence (DNA): TGCGCCAGCAGGCCTGAGCAGCTAGAATCCTATGGCTACACCTTC. As protein: CASRPEQLESYGYTF.

J is TRBJ1-1 and V is TRBV5-1, with D perhaps matching TRBD1 (6 bases). The V and J ends lost 0 bases and 2 bases respectively, with 11 bases between them. The germline V gene encodes CDR1 SGHRS and CDR2 YFSETQ. This CDR3 is built from 15 residues. The CDR3 DNA reads as TGCGCCAGCAGCTTGGAGGGCAGGGGAAACACTGAAGCTTTCTTT. Translated: CASSLEGRGNTEAFF.

This rearrangement joins TRBV4-3 to TRBJ1-2; TRBD1 matches at 7 bases. The CDR3 runs to 16 residues. The V segment lost 0 bases and the J segment 0 bases; nucleotides outside the gene matches: 4. Germline-derived CDR1 and CDR2 are LGHNA and YSLEER. The CDR3 reads CASSQEGTASNYGYTF. The CDR3 DNA reads TGCGCCAGCAGCCAAGAGGGGACAGCCTCTAACTATGGCTACACCTTC.

The J gene is TRBJ1-5, the V gene TRBV6-6; D is possibly TRBD1 (6 bases). Between the trimmed V and J ends, which lost 11 bases and 3 bases, there was a span of 14 bases. The CDR3 covers 13 residues. Germline lookup yields CDR1 MNHNY and CDR2 SVGAGI (reference sequence). CDR3 protein: CAGQGGFNQPQHF. The DNA for the CDR3 is TGTGCCGGCCAAGGGGGTTTCAATCAGCCCCAGCATTTT.

The chain carries TRBV7-2 and TRBJ1-5, with D possibly being TRBD1 (5 bases). The germline CDR1 and CDR2 sequences are SGHTA and FQGNSA. The CDR3 runs 14 residues. With 4 bases removed from V and 0 bases from J, the gap between germline ends came to 7 bases. In DNA form, the CDR3 reads TGTGCCAGCAGCTCCAGGGTTAGCAATCAGCCCCAGCATTTT. This encodes CASSSRVSNQPQHF.

The V call is TRBV29-1, the J call TRBJ2-3; TRBD1 matches at 8 bases. Germline trimming cut 6 bases from V and 6 bases from J; bases unmatched to any gene: 14. From germline, CDR1 is SQVTM and CDR2 ANQGSEA. The CDR3 runs 15 residues. The CDR3 DNA is TGCAGCGTCAGCCAGACCGGGACAGGAATGGATACGCAGTATTTT. Its protein product is CSVSQTGTGMDTQYF.

This clone has a handful of counts. This chain joins TRBV20-1 and TRBJ1-1; D remains ambiguous. The CDR3 spans 10 residues. V lost 1 base and J lost 5, with 2 bases in between. The germline gives CDR1 DFQATT, CDR2 SNEGSKA (reference sequence). Here the CDR3 reads CSARGTEAFF. The CDR3 nucleotides read TGCAGTGCTAGAGGAACTGAAGCTTTCTTT.

The rearrangement joins TRBV18 to TRBJ2-2; 7 nucleotides agree with TRBD1. There are 14 residues in the CDR3. Germline loops: CDR1 KGHSH, CDR2 LQKENI. The junction had 1 base not matched to a gene; V was cut back by 3 bases and J by 3 bases. The CDR3 nucleotides read TGTGCCAGCTCACCTCAGGGGGACACCGGGGAGCTGTTTTTT. This encodes CASSPQGDTGELFF.

This clone was seen once. The chain carries TRBV11-2 and TRBJ2-3, with D possibly matching TRBD2 (5 bases). V shed 3 bases and J shed 0 bases, with 10 bases lying between them. The CDR3 is made up of 15 amino acids. The V gene's germline CDR1 is SGHAT and CDR2 FQNNGV. DNA of the CDR3: TGTGCCAGCAGCTTCGTAGCGCCAAGCACAGATACGCAGTATTTT. Protein: CASSFVAPSTDTQYF.

This clone was recorded once. The chain joins TRBV7-3 to TRBJ2-2, with unresolved D. The CDR3 totals 16 residues. Germline CDR1 is SGHTA and CDR2 is FQGTGA. V gave up 1 base and J gave up 0 bases, with 9 bases separating them. This CDR3 reads CASSLNDGSNTGELFF. CDR3 DNA: TGTGCCAGCAGCTTAAATGACGGCTCGAACACCGGGGAGCTGTTTTTT.

The chain couples TRBV7-2 to TRBJ1-1; D unresolved. The CDR3 sequence is 15 residues long. The ends were cut back, 0 bases at V and 0 bases at J, with 8 bases in the middle. The germline gives CDR1 SGHTA, CDR2 FQGNSA. The CDR3 loop reads CASSLAFQLNTEAFF. DNA of the CDR3: TGTGCCAGCAGCTTAGCGTTTCAGTTGAACACTGAAGCTTTCTTT.

The gene calls are TRBV4-2 and TRBJ1-2; D gene ambiguous. Per the germline V gene, CDR1 is LGHNA and CDR2 is YNFKEQ. Deletions cut 0 bases from V and 8 bases from J, with 10 bases between. This CDR3 is 13 amino acids long. Here the CDR3 DNA reads TGTGCCAGCAGCCAAGATAAGGGTGGCGGCTACACCTTC. This gives the protein CASSQDKGGGYTF.

J is TRBJ2-5 and V is TRBV5-1; D uncertain. Trimming cost V 0 bases and J 5 bases, with 14 bases left between them. CDR3 length equals 15 residues. CDR1 is SGHRS, CDR2 YFSETQ, per germline. CDR3: CASSLVFGLTETQYF. In DNA, the CDR3 is TGCGCCAGCAGCTTGGTTTTCGGTCTGACGGAGACCCAGTACTTC.

The chain is built from TRBV4-2 and TRBJ1-2; a possible D gene is TRBD1 (6 bases). The CDR3 is 15 amino acids. V lost 4 bases to trimming and J lost 1 base, with 13 bases between them. The germline CDR1 and CDR2 sequences are LGHNA and YNFKEQ. The CDR3 region is CASSPRQVLNYGYTF. CDR3 nucleotides: TGTGCCAGCAGCCCGAGACAGGTTCTTAACTATGGCTACACCTTC.

This clone is a singleton in its sample. The chain joins TRBV25-1 to TRBJ1-5; D might be TRBD1 (6 bases). The V gene's germline CDR1 is MGHDK and CDR2 SYGVNS. V was cut by 3 bases and J by 7 bases, with 10 bases left in between. The CDR3 spans 13 residues. CDR3 coding DNA: TGTGCCAGCAGTGACTCCAGGGGCCAGCCCCAGCATTTT. It yields the protein CASSDSRGQPQHF.

This clone was detected a few times. This rearrangement joins TRBV29-1 to TRBJ1-4; D is undetermined. The germline V gene has CDR1 SQVTM and CDR2 ANQGSEA. The V end was cut by 4 bases, the J end by 5 bases, with 8 bases between. The length of the CDR3 is 12 residues. CDR3 sequence (DNA): TGCAGCGTTGTGGGTTTCAATGAAAAACTGTTTTTT. It codes for CSVVGFNEKLFF. The whole variable domain, remainder taken from reference TRBV29-1 and TRBJ1-4, is SAVISQKPSRDICQRGTSLTIQCQVDSQVTMMFWYRQQPGQSLTLIATANQGSEATYESGFVIDKFPISRPNLTFSTLTVSNMSPEDSSIYLCSVVGFNEKLFFGSGTQLSVL.

This clone was seen more than once but under ten times. This chain connects TRBV29-1 to TRBJ2-5; D may be TRBD1 or TRBD2 (5 bases each). Trimming shortened V by 4 bases and J by 2 bases, and 8 bases separated the two germline ends. CDR3 length equals 12 residues. The germline gives CDR1 SQVTM, CDR2 ANQGSEA. CDR3 residues: CSVGEGQETQYF. The CDR3 DNA is TGCAGCGTTGGCGAGGGGCAAGAGACCCAGTACTTC.

The rearrangement joins TRBV5-4 to TRBJ2-5; no reliable D call. V gave up 0 bases and J gave up 4 bases, with 7 bases separating them. Looked up from germline, CDR1 is SGHNT and CDR2 is YYREEE (reference sequence). The CDR3 consists of 13 residues. DNA for the CDR3: TGTGCCAGCAGCTTGGCGGCGCGAGAGACCCAGTACTTC. It encodes CASSLAARETQYF.

This sequence joins TRBV6-4 and TRBJ1-6; D possibly corresponds to TRBD1 (5 bases). CDR3 size: 16 residues. V gave up 1 base and J gave up 5 bases, with 12 bases separating them. Germline loops: CDR1 MRHNA, CDR2 SNTAGT. This CDR3 is CASSDWGRGNNSPLHF. As DNA, the CDR3 is TGTGCCAGCAGTGACTGGGGACGGGGGAATAATTCACCCCTCCACTTT.

This clone came up a few times. The CDR3 spells CASSLGGAGNIQYF. CDR3 nucleotides: TGCGCCAGCAGCCTCGGGGGCGCGGGAAACATTCAGTACTTC. The rearrangement links TRBV5-1 to TRBJ2-4; D might be TRBD1 or TRBD2, each matching 6 bases. Trimming took off 4 bases at V and 6 bases at J, with 14 bases between the two ends. Per the germline V gene, CDR1 is SGHRS and CDR2 is YFSETQ. The CDR3 is 14 amino acids.

The rearrangement joins TRBV5-6 to TRBJ2-4; D may be TRBD2 (5 bases). Germline V gene lookup returns CDR1 SGHDT and CDR2 YYEEEE. The V end was cut by 0 bases, the J end by 6 bases, with 13 bases between. The CDR3 length is 15 residues. This CDR3 reads CASSLGASSVNIQYF. CDR3 in DNA: TGTGCCAGCAGCTTGGGGGCTAGCTCAGTAAACATTCAGTACTTC.

This chain connects TRBV15 to TRBJ2-1; D is undetermined. The CDR3 extends over 13 amino acids. CDR1 is LNHNV and CDR2 is YYDKDF in the germline V gene (reference sequence). Trimming stripped 6 bases from V and 6 bases from J, with 12 bases between. As DNA, the CDR3 is TGTGCCACCAGTATGGGGTTTAGCAATGAGCAGTTCTTC. Translation: CATSMGFSNEQFF.

V and J are TRBV30 and TRBJ2-7, with TRBD2 matching over 8 bases. V lost 5 bases and J lost 6; bases outside the gene matches: 3. The CDR3 sequence is 11 residues long. The germline CDR1 and CDR2 sequences are GTSNPN and SVGIG (reference sequence). Here the CDR3 reads CAWGGLGEQYF. The CDR3 nucleotides are TGTGCCTGGGGGGGACTAGGCGAGCAGTACTTC.

The V gene is TRBV5-1, the J gene TRBJ2-5; the D gene is possibly TRBD1 (6 bases). Germline CDR1 and CDR2: SGHRS and YFSETQ. V lost 4 bases, J lost 1 base, and 8 bases lay in between. The CDR3 length is 13 residues. CDR3 bases: TGCGCCAGCAGCGAGGACAGCCAAGAGACCCAGTACTTC. This sequence encodes CASSEDSQETQYF.

The V and J genes are TRBV25-1 and TRBJ1-5; the D is unclear. Germline V gene sequence: CDR1 MGHDK, CDR2 SYGVNS. The CDR3 is 16 amino acids. V lost 4 bases, J lost 0 bases, and 13 bases lay in between. The CDR3 spells CASSASLGDSNQPQHF. In DNA form, the CDR3 reads TGTGCCAGCAGTGCTTCCCTCGGGGATAGCAATCAGCCCCAGCATTTT.

This clone has a handful of counts. This chain connects TRBV30 to TRBJ1-1; weak D call: TRBD1 (5 bases). Germline V gene lookup returns CDR1 GTSNPN and CDR2 SVGIG (reference sequence). The CDR3 runs 13 residues. Trimming removed 1 base from V and 7 bases from J, with 13 bases in between. CDR3 nucleotides: TGTGCCTGGAGTGGAGAGGGGAGGGATGAAGCTTTCTTT. It is translated as CAWSGEGRDEAFF.

The V call is TRBV15, the J call TRBJ2-7; D ambiguous. This CDR3 is 14 amino acids long. V shed 1 base and J shed 3 bases, with 10 bases lying between them. The germline V gene encodes CDR1 LNHNV and CDR2 YYDKDF (reference sequence). The CDR3 sequence is CATSRVTASYEQYF. CDR3 coding DNA: TGTGCCACCAGCAGAGTTACAGCCAGCTACGAGCAGTACTTC.

The genes are TRBV30 and TRBJ2-5, with 9 bases lining up with TRBD1. V shed 3 bases, J shed 11 bases, and the junction held 10 bases outside the gene matches. Germline CDR1 is GTSNPN and CDR2 is SVGIG (reference sequence). The CDR3 contains 13 residues. In DNA form, the CDR3 reads TGTGCCTGGAGGGGGGACAGGGTACAAGGGCAGTACTTC. Its protein product is CAWRGDRVQGQYF.

This clone was seen a few times. This chain connects TRBV19 to TRBJ2-1; TRBD1 matches 7 bases. The CDR3 covers 14 residues. Germline V CDR1 and CDR2: LNHDA, SQIVND (reference sequence). After removal of 5 bases from V and 6 bases from J, the junction contained 7 bases not matched to a gene. Here the CDR3 reads CASSVQGSVNEQFF. The CDR3 DNA reads as TGTGCCAGTAGTGTACAGGGGAGCGTCAATGAGCAGTTCTTC.

The count of this clone is one. The chain joins TRBV5-1 to TRBJ1-2, with D maybe TRBD1 (5 bases). Germline V gene sequence: CDR1 SGHRS, CDR2 YFSETQ. The germline V and J ends were trimmed by 4 bases and 3 bases, with 10 bases remaining between them. The CDR3 runs to 13 residues. The CDR3, as DNA: TGCGCCAGCAGCGTCCGGGGGGACTATGGCTACACCTTC. Translation: CASSVRGDYGYTF.

This chain connects TRBV29-1 to TRBJ1-1; 9 nucleotides agree with TRBD1. The CDR3 extends over 14 amino acids. The J segment lost 0 bases and the V segment lost 2 bases, leaving 1 base of the junction unmatched. Germline-derived CDR1 and CDR2 are SQVTM and ANQGSEA. CDR3 loop: CSVERQGVNTEAFF. In DNA form, the CDR3 reads TGCAGCGTTGAAAGACAGGGGGTGAACACTGAAGCTTTCTTT.